These 20 T cell receptor beta chains were sequenced from one sample in a study of cytomegalovirus exposure and HLA in healthy donors. PCR involved 60 Vbeta and 13 Jbeta primers. The method was immunoSEQ multiplex PCR; TCRdb's version includes in-frame clones alone and lacks a portion of them. The data show about 61,000 clones, with more than 60% seen just once and roughly 51% held by the top ten. Sequencing was carried out using PBMCs. The receptors here all came from a man aged 45 to 65 in good health and CMV-seropositive.

The chain couples TRBV27 to TRBJ1-2; D gene uncertain. Trimming removed 5 bases at V and 3 bases at J, with 13 bases between. CDR1 and CDR2 (germline): MNHEY, SMNVEV (reference sequence). The CDR3 sequence is 14 residues long. CDR3 nucleotides: TGTGCCAGCAGTCCTTCTTACATCGACTATGGCTACACCTTC. It specifies CASSPSYIDYGYTF.

The genes are TRBV7-9 and TRBJ2-2, with a possible D match to TRBD2 (6 bases). Germline CDR1 SEHNR, CDR2 FQNEAQ (reference sequence). This CDR3 has 16 amino acids. The V and J ends lost 1 base and 0 bases respectively, with 9 bases between them. The CDR3 nucleotides are TGTGCCAGCAGCTTAGATGGCGGGACGAACACCGGGGAGCTGTTTTTT. This gives the protein CASSLDGGTNTGELFF.

In DNA form, the CDR3 reads TGTGCCAGCAGCTTGAGTGACAGGGCCCATGGCTACACCTTC. This translates into CASSLSDRAHGYTF. The J gene is TRBJ1-2, the V gene TRBV5-4; 7 bases match TRBD1. The CDR3 runs 14 residues. In germline, CDR1 is SGHNT, CDR2 YYREEE (reference sequence). The V segment lost 1 base and the J segment 6 bases; nucleotides outside the gene matches: 6.

The CDR3 region has the DNA TGCGCCAGCAGCTTGTTGACAGCCTACGAGCAGTACTTC. This codes for CASSLLTAYEQYF. The V gene is TRBV5-1, the J gene TRBJ2-7; tentatively, D is TRBD1 (5 bases). The germline V gene has CDR1 SGHRS and CDR2 YFSETQ. The CDR3 has 13 residues. V was pared by 1 base and J by 2 bases, with 7 bases between.

This clone was counted a few times. Germline is not matched at one junction end, which may reflect a read error. J is TRBJ1-5 and V is TRBV7-9, with D perhaps TRBD1 (5 bases). Germline assignment: CDR1 SEHNR and CDR2 FQNEAQ (reference sequence). The CDR3 totals 12 residues. CDR3 coding DNA: TGTTCCAGCAGCTCAGGGAATCAGGCCCAGCATTTT. It specifies CSSSSGNQAQHF.

Comments on this clone: A much larger clone lies a single base off, so this may be a read error. This chain links TRBV19 with TRBJ1-2, with D tentatively TRBD1 (6 bases). Trimming cost V 3 bases and J 4 bases, with 24 bases left between them. CDR1 and CDR2 (germline): LNHDA, SQIVND (reference sequence). The CDR3 spans 18 residues. CDR3 residues: CASSMELVGQLEAYGYTF. CDR3 DNA sequence: TGTGCCAGTAGTATGGAATTAGTCGGACAGCTTGAGGCCTATGGCTACACCTTC.

This chain connects TRBV10-1 to TRBJ2-5, with TRBD1 matching 7 bases. The CDR3 runs to 15 residues. The junction had 7 bases not matched to a gene; V was cut back by 4 bases and J by 2 bases. Per germline, CDR1 WNHNN and CDR2 SYGVQD (reference sequence). DNA for the CDR3: TGCGCCAGCAGTGGAACAGGGGAAGATCAAGAGACCCAGTACTTC. This gives the protein CASSGTGEDQETQYF.

V gene TRBV14 combines with J gene TRBJ2-1, with D perhaps matching TRBD2 (5 bases). Trimming left V 4 bases short and J 10 bases short, with 11 bases between. Germline V gene lookup returns CDR1 SGHDN and CDR2 FVKESK. The CDR3 sequence is 12 residues long. CDR3 DNA sequence: TGTGCCAGCAGCCTCACGGGGTACGAGCAGTTCTTC. Amino acids: CASSLTGYEQFF.

The chain couples TRBV6-4 to TRBJ1-6; 7 nucleotides agree with TRBD1. J was trimmed by 5 bases and V by 6 bases; bases with no gene match: 4. Per the germline V gene, CDR1 is MRHNA and CDR2 is SNTAGT. CDR3 length: 14 amino acids. The CDR3 protein is CASRGDRDNSPLHF. CDR3 DNA: TGTGCCAGCAGGGGGGACAGAGATAATTCACCCCTCCACTTT.

V and J are TRBV30 and TRBJ1-1; perhaps TRBD1 as D (5 bases). The CDR3 is 13 residues long. Trimming pared 3 bases from V and 4 bases from J, leaving 12 bases between. Germline CDR1 and CDR2: GTSNPN and SVGIG (reference sequence). Here the CDR3 DNA reads TGTGCCTGGAGAACCGCCGGGGGCACTGAAGCTTTCTTT. Its translation: CAWRTAGGTEAFF.

This chain joins TRBV7-2 and TRBJ1-3; 9 bases align to TRBD1. V shed 2 bases, J shed 1 base, and the junction held 9 bases outside the gene matches. The germline CDR1 and CDR2 sequences are SGHTA and FQGNSA. This CDR3 contains 18 residues. CDR3 in amino acids: CASSLSGQGIGSGNTIYF. CDR3 DNA sequence: TGTGCCAGCAGCTTATCAGGACAGGGGATTGGGTCTGGAAACACCATATATTTT. The full variable domain, rest sourced from reference TRBV7-2 and TRBJ1-3, is GAGVSQSPSNKVTEKGKDVELRCDPISGHTALYWYRQSLGQGLEFLIYFQGNSAPDKSGLPSDRFSAERTGGSVSTLTIQRTQQEDSAVYLCASSLSGQGIGSGNTIYFGEGSWLTVV.

The chain recombines TRBV13 with TRBJ2-1, with 10 bases fitting TRBD2. This CDR3 contains 18 residues. Losses at the gene ends were 5 bases for V and 2 bases for J; bases not matched to a gene: 12. The germline CDR1 and CDR2 sequences are PRHDT and FYEKMQ (reference sequence). Here the CDR3 reads CASSRGASGRGAYNEQFF. Written as DNA, the CDR3 is TGTGCCAGCAGCCGAGGTGCTAGCGGGAGAGGGGCCTACAATGAGCAGTTCTTC. The variable domain in full, completed from reference TRBV13 and TRBJ2-1, reads AAGVIQSPRHLIKEKRETATLKCYPIPRHDTVYWYQQGPGQDPQFLISFYEKMQSDKGSIPDRFSAQQFSDYHSELNMSSLELGDSALYFCASSRGASGRGAYNEQFFGPGTRLTVL.

The chain recombines TRBV9 with TRBJ2-7; TRBD1 agrees at 9 bases. The CDR3 contains 15 residues. J lost 6 bases, V lost 4 bases, and 11 bases had no gene match. Germline assignment: CDR1 SGDLS and CDR2 YYNGEE. This CDR3 is CASSPEGTGLPEQYF. CDR3 in DNA: TGTGCCAGCAGCCCAGAAGGGACAGGGTTACCCGAGCAGTACTTC. The whole variable domain, filled in from reference TRBV9 and TRBJ2-7, reads DSGVTQTPKHLITATGQRVTLRCSPRSGDLSVYWYQQSLDQGLQFLIQYYNGEERAKGNILERFSAQQFPDLHSELNLSSLELGDSALYFCASSPEGTGLPEQYFGPGTRLTVT.

The rearrangement uses TRBV6-1 and TRBJ1-2; D is perhaps TRBD1 (5 bases). The CDR3 runs to 13 residues. Germline V gene data show CDR1 as MNHNS and CDR2 as SASEGT. V lost 5 bases and J lost 3, with 10 bases in between. The CDR3 nucleotides are TGTGCCAGCAGTTCGGACACAGACTATGGCTACACCTTC. Translation: CASSSDTDYGYTF.

The chain carries TRBV7-9 and TRBJ2-5, with unresolved D. CDR3 length: 13 amino acids. Germline assignment: CDR1 SEHNR and CDR2 FQNEAQ (reference sequence). V lost 4 bases to trimming and J lost 4 bases, with 10 bases between them. CDR3 nucleotide sequence: TGTGCCAGCAGCTCAATTAGCTTAGAGACCCAGTACTTC. Translated, it gives CASSSISLETQYF.

V is TRBV6-5 and J is TRBJ2-3; tentatively, D is TRBD2 (5 bases). The CDR3 totals 13 residues. V was pared by 10 bases and J by 2 bases, with 13 bases between. The germline V gene has CDR1 MNHEY and CDR2 SVGAGI. CDR3 bases: TGTGCCACCGAAGGACTTTACACAGATACGCAGTATTTT. This codes for CATEGLYTDTQYF.

This sequence joins TRBV21-1 and TRBJ2-7; TRBD1 is the table's D call, not checked against the DNA. TRBV21-1 is tagged as a pseudogene. The CDR3 has 17 residues. CDR3: CASSKGPTRQVSYEQYF. CDR3 nucleotides: TGTGCCAGCAGCAAAGGTCCTACCAGACAGGTCTCCTACGAGCAGTACTTC.

The chain links TRBV2 to TRBJ1-1; perhaps TRBD1 as D (6 bases). V dropped 6 bases and J dropped 1 base, with 12 bases sitting between them. Germline CDR1 SNHLY, CDR2 FYNNEI. The CDR3 loop spans 14 amino acids. CDR3 residues: CASSLTQGNTEAFF. For the CDR3, the DNA is TGTGCCAGCAGCCTTACACAGGGGAACACTGAAGCTTTCTTT.

This clone appeared once. The chain links TRBV28 to TRBJ2-5; possibly TRBD2 for D (6 bases). Germline CDR1 is MDHEN and CDR2 is SYDVKM. Trimming left V 6 bases short and J 0 bases short, with 17 bases between. This CDR3 has 16 residues. CDR3 DNA sequence: TGTGCCAGCAGGACCCCCCCGGGGGACGACCAAGAGACCCAGTACTTC. Translated, it gives CASRTPPGDDQETQYF.

This clone was found a few times. This chain connects TRBV14 to TRBJ1-6; no definite D call. Germline CDR1 SGHDN, CDR2 FVKESK. The CDR3 runs 16 residues. The germline V and J ends were trimmed by 3 bases and 8 bases, with 17 bases remaining between them. CDR3 DNA: TGTGCCAGCAGCCATACAACAGAGTTATCGGATTCACCCCTCCACTTT. Translation: CASSHTTELSDSPLHF. Filled out from reference TRBV14 and TRBJ1-6, the complete variable domain reads EAGVTQFPSHSVIEKGQTVTLRCDPISGHDNLYWYRRVMGKEIKFLLHFVKESKQDESGMPNNRFLAERTGGTYSTLKVQPAELEDSGVYFCASSHTTELSDSPLHFGNGTRLTVT.